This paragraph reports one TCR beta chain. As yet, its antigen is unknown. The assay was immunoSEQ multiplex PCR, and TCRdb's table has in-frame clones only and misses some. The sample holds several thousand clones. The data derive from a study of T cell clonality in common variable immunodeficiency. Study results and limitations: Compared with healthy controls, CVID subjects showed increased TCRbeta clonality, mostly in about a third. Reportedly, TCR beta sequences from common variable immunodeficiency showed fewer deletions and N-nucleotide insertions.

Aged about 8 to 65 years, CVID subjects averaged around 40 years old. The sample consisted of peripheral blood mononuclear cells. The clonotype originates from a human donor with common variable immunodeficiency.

The sequenced CDR3 bases are TGTGCCAGCAGCCCCAAGGCTAGCGGGAGGGCAGGGGTGAATGAG. Translating it yields CASSPKASGRAGVNE. The whole CDR3 region reads CASSPKASGRAGVNEQFF. The rearrangement joins TRBV7-6 to TRBJ2-1; 12 nucleotides line up with TRBD2. The CDR3 end falls 3 residues outside the read, so it is completed with the germline J gene. V was pared by 5 bases and J by 7 bases, with 15 bases of the junction left unmatched. CDR1 is SGHVS, CDR2 FNYEAQ, per germline. This CDR3 region has 18 residues.